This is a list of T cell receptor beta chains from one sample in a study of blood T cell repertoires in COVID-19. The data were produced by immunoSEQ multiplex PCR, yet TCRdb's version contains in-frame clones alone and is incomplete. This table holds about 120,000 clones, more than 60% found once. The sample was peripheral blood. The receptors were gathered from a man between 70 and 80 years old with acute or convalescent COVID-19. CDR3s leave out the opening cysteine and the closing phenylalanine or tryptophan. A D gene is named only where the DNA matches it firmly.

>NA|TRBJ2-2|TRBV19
ASSGWQGRTGELF
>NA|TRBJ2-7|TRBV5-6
ASSRTGGDYEQY
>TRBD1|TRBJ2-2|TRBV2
ASSEETGYTGELF
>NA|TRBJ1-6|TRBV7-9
ASSPKGDSPLH
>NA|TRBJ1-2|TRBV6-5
ASSPRFGGAGGYT
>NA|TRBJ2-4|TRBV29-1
SIKAGVNIQY
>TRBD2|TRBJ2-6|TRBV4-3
ASSQELAATSGANVLT
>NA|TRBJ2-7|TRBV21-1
ASSDEQY
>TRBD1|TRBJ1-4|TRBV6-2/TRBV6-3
ASSYSRGQSEFNEKLF
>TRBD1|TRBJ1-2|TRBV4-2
ASSRTGGEVAYGYT
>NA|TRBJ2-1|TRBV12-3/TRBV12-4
ASSLGPYNEQF
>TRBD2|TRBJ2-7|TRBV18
ASSPQSSGAYEQY
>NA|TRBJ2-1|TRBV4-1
ASSQAGSDIRQF
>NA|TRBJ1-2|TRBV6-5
ASGLNSYGYT
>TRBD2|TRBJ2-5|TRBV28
ASSDRSSGRETQY
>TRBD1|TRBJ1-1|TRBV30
AWSVGDRDEAF
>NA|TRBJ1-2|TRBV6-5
ASGGNYGYT
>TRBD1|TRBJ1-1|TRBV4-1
ASSTRDRGTEAF
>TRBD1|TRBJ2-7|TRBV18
ASSPRWTGEAGEQY
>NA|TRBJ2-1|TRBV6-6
ASSYQGAEQF